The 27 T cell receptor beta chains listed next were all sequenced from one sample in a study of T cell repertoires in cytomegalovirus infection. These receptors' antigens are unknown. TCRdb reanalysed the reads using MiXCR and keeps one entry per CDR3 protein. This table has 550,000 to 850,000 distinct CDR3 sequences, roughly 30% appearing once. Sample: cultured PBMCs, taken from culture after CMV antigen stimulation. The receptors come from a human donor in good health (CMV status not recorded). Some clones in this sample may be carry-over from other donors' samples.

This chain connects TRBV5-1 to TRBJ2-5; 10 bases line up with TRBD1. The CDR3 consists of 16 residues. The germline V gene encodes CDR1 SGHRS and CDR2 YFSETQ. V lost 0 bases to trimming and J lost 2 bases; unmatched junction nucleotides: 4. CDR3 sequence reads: CASSLGDRGRQETQYF. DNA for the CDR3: TGCGCCAGCAGCTTGGGAGACAGGGGGCGTCAAGAGACCCAGTACTTC.

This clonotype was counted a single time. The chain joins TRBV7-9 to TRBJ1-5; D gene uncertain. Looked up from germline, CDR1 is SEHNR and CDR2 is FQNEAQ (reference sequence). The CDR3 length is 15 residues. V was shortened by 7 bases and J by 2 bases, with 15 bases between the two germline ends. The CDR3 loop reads CASTHGPVGNQPQHF. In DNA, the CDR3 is TGTGCCAGCACCCACGGACCGGTGGGCAATCAGCCCCAGCATTTT.

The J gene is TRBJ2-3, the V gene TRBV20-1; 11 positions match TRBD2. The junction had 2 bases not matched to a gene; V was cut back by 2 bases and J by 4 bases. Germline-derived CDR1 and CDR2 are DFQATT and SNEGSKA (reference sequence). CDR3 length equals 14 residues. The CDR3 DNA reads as TGCAGTGCTAGAAGTAGCGGGAGGGCAGATACGCAGTATTTT. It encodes CSARSSGRADTQYF.

The CDR3: CASSLAPRTAATYNEQFF. Here the CDR3 DNA reads TGTGCCAGCAGCTTAGCACCAAGGACCGCTGCAACCTACAATGAGCAGTTCTTC. The V gene is TRBV7-2, the J gene TRBJ2-1; D unresolved. Germline CDR1 and CDR2: SGHTA and FQGNSA. The CDR3 consists of 18 residues. V was cut by 0 bases and J by 2 bases, with 17 bases left in between.

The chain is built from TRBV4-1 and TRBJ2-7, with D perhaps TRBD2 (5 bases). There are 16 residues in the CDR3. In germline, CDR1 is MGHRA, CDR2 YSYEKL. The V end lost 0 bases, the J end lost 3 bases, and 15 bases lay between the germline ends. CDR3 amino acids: CASSQDQRTFFYEQYF. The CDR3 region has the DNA TGCGCCAGCAGCCAAGACCAGAGGACTTTCTTCTACGAGCAGTACTTC.

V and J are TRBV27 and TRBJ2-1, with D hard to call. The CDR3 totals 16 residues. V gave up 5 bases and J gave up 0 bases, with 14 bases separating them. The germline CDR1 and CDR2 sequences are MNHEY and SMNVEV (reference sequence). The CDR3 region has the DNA TGTGCCAGCAGTCCAAACTCTTTCAGCTCCTACAATGAGCAGTTCTTC. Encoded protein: CASSPNSFSSYNEQFF.

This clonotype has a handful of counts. The CDR3 sequence is CASSPGAAETRETQYF. For the CDR3, the DNA is TGTGCCAGCAGTCCAGGGGCTGCCGAAACGAGAGAGACCCAGTACTTC. The chain recombines TRBV12-3 or TRBV12-4 with TRBJ2-5; tentative D call: TRBD1 (6 bases). Trimming stripped 5 bases from V and 4 bases from J, with 20 bases between. This CDR3 has 16 amino acids.

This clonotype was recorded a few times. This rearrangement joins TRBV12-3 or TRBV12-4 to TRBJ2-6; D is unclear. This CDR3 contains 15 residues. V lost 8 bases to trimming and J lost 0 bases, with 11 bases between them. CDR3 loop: CASGVGLSGANVLTF. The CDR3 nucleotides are TGTGCCAGCGGGGTAGGTCTCTCTGGGGCCAACGTCCTGACTTTC.

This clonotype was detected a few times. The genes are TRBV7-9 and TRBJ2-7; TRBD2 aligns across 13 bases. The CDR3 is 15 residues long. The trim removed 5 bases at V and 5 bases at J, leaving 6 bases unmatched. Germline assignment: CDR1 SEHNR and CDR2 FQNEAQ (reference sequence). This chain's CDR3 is CASSPWTSGSNEQYF. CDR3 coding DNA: TGTGCCAGCAGCCCCTGGACTAGCGGGAGTAACGAGCAGTACTTC.

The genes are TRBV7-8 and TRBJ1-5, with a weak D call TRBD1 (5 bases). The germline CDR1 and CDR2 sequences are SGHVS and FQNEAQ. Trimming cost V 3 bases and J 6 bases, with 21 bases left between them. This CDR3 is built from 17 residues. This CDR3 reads CASSFLRGPGLGQPQHF. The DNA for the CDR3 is TGTGCCAGCAGCTTTCTCCGGGGCCCGGGATTGGGTCAGCCCCAGCATTTT.

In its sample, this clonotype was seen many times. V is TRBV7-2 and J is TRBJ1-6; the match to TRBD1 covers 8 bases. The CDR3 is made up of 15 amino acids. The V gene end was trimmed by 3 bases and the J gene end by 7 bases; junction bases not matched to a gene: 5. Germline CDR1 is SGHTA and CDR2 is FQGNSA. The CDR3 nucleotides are TGTGCCAGCAGCTTCAGGACAGGGATAAATTCACCCCTCCACTTT. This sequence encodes CASSFRTGINSPLHF.

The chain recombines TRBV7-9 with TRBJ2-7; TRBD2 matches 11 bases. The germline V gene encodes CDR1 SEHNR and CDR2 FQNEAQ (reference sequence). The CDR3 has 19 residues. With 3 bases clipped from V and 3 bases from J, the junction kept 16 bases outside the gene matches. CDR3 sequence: CASSFSGLRVGTSGYEQYF. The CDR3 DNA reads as TGTGCCAGCAGCTTCTCAGGTCTCCGGGTCGGGACTAGCGGCTACGAGCAGTACTTC.

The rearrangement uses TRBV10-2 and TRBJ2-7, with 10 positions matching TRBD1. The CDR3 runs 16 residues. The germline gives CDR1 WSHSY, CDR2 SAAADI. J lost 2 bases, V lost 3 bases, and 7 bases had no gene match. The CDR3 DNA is TGCGCCAGCAGTGACCTTCCCGGGACAGGGGCCTACGAGCAGTACTTC. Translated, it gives CASSDLPGTGAYEQYF.

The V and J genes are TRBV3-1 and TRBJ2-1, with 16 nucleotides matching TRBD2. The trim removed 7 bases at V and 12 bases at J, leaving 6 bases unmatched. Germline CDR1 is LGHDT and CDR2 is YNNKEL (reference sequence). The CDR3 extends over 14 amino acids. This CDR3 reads CASTSGTSGRAQFF. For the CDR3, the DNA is TGTGCCAGCACCTCCGGGACTAGCGGGAGGGCGCAGTTCTTC.

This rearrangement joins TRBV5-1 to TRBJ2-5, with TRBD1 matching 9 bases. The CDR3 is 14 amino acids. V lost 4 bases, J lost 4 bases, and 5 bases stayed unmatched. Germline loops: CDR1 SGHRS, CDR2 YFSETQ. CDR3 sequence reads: CASSQPGQGETQYF. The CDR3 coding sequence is TGCGCCAGCAGCCAGCCGGGACAGGGAGAGACCCAGTACTTC.

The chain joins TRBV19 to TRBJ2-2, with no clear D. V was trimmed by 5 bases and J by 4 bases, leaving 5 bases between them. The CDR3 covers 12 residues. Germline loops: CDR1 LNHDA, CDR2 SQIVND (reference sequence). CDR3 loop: CASSRPTGELFF. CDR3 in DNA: TGTGCCAGTAGTCGTCCCACCGGGGAGCTGTTTTTT.

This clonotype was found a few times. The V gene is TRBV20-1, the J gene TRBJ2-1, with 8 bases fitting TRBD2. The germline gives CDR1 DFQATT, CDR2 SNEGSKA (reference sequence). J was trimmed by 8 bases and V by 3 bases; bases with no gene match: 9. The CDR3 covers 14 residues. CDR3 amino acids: CSARPSGSVYEQFF. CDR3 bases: TGCAGTGCTAGGCCCAGCGGGAGTGTCTATGAGCAGTTCTTC.

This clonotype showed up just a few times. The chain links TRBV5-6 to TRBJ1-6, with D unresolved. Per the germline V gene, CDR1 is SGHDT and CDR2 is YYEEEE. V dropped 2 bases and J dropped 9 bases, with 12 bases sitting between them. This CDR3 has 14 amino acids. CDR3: CASSLLGPGSPLHF. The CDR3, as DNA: TGTGCCAGCAGCTTACTCGGGCCCGGTTCACCCCTCCACTTT.

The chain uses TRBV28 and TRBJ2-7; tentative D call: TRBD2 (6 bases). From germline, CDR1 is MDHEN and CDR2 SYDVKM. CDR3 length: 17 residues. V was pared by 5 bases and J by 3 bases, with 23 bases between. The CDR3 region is CASSTYGGFGTHYEQYF. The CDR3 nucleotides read TGTGCCAGCAGTACCTACGGGGGTTTCGGGACCCACTACGAGCAGTACTTC.

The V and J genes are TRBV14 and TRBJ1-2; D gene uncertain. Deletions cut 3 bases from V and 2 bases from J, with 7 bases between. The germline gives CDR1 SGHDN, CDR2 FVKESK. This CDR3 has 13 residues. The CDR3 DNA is TGTGCCAGCAGCCAGGTAGAAAACTATGGCTACACCTTC. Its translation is CASSQVENYGYTF.

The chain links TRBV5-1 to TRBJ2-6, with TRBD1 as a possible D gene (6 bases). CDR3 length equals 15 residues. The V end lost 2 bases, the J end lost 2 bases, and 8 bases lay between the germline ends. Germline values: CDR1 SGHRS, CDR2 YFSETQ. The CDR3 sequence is CASSFEGAGANVLTF. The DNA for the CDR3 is TGCGCCAGCAGCTTTGAGGGGGCTGGGGCCAACGTCCTGACTTTC.

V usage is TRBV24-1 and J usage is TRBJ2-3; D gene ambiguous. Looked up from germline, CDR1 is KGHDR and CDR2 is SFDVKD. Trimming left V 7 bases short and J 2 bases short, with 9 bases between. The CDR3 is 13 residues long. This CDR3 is CATSERSTDTQYF. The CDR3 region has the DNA TGTGCCACCAGCGAGAGGTCCACAGATACGCAGTATTTT.

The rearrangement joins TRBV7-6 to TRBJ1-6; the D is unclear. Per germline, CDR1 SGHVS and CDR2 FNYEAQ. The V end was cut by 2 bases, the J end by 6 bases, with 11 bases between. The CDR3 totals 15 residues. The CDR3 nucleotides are TGTGCCAGCAGCTTAAGCGATCTACTTAATTCACCCCTCCACTTT. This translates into CASSLSDLLNSPLHF.

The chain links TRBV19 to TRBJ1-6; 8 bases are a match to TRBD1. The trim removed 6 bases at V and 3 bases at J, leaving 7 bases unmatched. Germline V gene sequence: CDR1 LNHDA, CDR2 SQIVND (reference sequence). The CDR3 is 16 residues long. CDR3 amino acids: CASSQTGALYNSPLHF. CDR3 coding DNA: TGTGCCAGTAGCCAGACAGGGGCGCTCTATAATTCACCCCTCCACTTT.

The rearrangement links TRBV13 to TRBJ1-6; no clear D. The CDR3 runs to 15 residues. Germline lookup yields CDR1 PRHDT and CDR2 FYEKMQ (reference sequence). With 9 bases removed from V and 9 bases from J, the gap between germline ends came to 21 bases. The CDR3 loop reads CASTLRDQRSSPLHF. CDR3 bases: TGTGCCAGTACTCTGCGAGACCAGCGGAGTTCACCCCTCCACTTT.

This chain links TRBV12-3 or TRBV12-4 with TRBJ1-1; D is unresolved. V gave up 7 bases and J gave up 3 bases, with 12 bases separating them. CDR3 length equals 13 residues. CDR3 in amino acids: CASTRTVDTEAFF. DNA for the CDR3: TGTGCCAGCACGCGGACTGTGGACACTGAAGCTTTCTTT.

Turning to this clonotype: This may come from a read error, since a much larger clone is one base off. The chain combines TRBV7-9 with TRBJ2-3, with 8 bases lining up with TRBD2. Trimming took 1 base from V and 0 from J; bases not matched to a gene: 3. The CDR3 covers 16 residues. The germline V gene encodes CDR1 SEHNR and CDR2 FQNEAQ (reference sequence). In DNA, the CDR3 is TGTGCCAGCAGCTTAGAACTAGCGGCTAGCACAGATACGCAGTATTTT. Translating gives CASSLELAASTDTQYF.